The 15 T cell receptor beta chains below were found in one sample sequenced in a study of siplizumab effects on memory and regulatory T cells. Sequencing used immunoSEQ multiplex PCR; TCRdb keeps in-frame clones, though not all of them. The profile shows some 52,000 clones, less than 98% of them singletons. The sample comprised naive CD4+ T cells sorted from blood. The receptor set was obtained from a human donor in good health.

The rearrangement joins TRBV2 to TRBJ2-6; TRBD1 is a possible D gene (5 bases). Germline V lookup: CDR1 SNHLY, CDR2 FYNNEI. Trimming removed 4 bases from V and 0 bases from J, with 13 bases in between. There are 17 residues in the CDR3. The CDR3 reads CASSGDRPSSGANVLTF. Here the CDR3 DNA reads TGTGCCAGCAGTGGCGACAGACCTAGCTCTGGGGCCAACGTCCTGACTTTC.

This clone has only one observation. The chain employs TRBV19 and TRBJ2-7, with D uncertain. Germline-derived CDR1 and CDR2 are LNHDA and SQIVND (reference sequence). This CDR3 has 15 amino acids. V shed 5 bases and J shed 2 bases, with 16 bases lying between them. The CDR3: CASSAVWDKAYEQYF. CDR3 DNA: TGTGCCAGTAGTGCGGTTTGGGATAAAGCCTACGAGCAGTACTTC.

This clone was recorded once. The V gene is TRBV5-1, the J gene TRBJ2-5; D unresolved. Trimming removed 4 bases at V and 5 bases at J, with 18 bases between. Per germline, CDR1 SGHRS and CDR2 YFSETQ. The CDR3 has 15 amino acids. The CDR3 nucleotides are TGCGCCAGCAGCCCTAAGGGTCCCAGAGGCGAGACCCAGTACTTC. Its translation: CASSPKGPRGETQYF.

The CDR3 nucleotides read TGTGCCAGCAGCGTAGAGGCGGGAGTTCGAGAGACCCAGTACTTC. It encodes CASSVEAGVRETQYF. The rearrangement joins TRBV9 to TRBJ2-5; 7 positions agree with TRBD2. V lost 0 bases to trimming and J lost 4 bases; unmatched junction nucleotides: 6. Germline-derived CDR1 and CDR2 are SGDLS and YYNGEE. CDR3 length: 15 residues. The full variable domain, with the rest looked up from reference TRBV9 and TRBJ2-5, is DSGVTQTPKHLITATGQRVTLRCSPRSGDLSVYWYQQSLDQGLQFLIQYYNGEERAKGNILERFSAQQFPDLHSELNLSSLELGDSALYFCASSVEAGVRETQYFGPGTRLLVL.

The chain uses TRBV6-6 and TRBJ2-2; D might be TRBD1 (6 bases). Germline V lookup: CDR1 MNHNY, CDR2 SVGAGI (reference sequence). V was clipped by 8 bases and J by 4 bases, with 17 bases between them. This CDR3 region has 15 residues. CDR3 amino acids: CASYSHSRGTGELFF. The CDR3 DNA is TGTGCCAGCTACTCCCACAGCAGGGGCACCGGGGAGCTGTTTTTT.

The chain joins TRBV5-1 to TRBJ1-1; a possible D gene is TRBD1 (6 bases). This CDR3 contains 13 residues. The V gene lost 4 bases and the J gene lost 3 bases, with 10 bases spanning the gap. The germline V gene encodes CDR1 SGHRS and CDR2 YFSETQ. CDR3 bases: TGCGCCAGCAGCCCCGGACAGCACACTGAAGCTTTCTTT. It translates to CASSPGQHTEAFF.

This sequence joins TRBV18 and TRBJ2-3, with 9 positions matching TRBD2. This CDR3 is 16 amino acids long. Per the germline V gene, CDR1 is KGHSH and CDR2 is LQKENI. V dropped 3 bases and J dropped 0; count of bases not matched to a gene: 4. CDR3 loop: CASSPLAGMSTDTQYF. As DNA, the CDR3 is TGTGCCAGCTCACCCCTAGCGGGAATGAGCACAGATACGCAGTATTTT.

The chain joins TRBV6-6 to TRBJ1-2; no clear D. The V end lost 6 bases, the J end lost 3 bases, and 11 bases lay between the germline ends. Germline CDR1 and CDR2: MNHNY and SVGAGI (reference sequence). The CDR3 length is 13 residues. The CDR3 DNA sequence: TGTGCCAGCAGAAACGGGCCCTACTATGGCTACACCTTC. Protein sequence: CASRNGPYYGYTF.

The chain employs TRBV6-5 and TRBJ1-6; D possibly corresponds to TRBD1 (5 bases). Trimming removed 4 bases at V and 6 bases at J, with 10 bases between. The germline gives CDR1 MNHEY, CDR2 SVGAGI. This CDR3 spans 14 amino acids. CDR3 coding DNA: TGTGCCAGCAGTTTCCCGGGACGTAATTCACCCCTCCACTTT. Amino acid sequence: CASSFPGRNSPLHF.

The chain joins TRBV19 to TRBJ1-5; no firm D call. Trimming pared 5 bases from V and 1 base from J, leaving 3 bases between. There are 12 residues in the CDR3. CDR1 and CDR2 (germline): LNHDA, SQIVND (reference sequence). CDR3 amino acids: CASSVSNQPQHF. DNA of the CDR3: TGTGCCAGTAGTGTGAGCAATCAGCCCCAGCATTTT.

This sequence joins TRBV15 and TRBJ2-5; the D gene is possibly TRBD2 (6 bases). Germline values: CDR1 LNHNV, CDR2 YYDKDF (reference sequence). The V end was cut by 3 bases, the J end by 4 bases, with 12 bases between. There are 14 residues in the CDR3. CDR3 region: CATSSYMRGETQYF. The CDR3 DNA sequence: TGTGCCACCAGCAGCTACATGCGGGGAGAGACCCAGTACTTC.

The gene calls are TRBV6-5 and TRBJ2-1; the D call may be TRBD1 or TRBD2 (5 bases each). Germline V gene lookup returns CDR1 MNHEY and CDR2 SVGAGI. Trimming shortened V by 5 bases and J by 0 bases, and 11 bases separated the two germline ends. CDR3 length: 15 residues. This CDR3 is CASSPGPRSYNEQFF. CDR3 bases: TGTGCCAGCAGTCCGGGACCCCGCTCCTACAATGAGCAGTTCTTC.

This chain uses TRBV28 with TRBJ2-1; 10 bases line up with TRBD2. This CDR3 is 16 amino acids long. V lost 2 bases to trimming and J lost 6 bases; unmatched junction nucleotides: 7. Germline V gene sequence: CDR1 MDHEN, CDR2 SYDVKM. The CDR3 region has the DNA TGTGCCAGCAGTTTAACTAGCGGGAAGTCGGGCAATGAGCAGTTCTTC. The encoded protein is CASSLTSGKSGNEQFF.

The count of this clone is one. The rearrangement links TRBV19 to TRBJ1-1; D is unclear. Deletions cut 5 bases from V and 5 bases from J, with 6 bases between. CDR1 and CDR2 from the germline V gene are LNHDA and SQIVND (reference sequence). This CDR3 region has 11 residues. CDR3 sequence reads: CASSFSTEAFF. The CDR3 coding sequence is TGTGCCAGTAGTTTTTCAACTGAAGCTTTCTTT.

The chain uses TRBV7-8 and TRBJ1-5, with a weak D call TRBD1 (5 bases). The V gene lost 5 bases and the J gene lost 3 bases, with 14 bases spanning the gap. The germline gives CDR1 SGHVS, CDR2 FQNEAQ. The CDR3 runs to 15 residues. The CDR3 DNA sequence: TGTGCCAGCAGCGTATTAGGGACCGACAATCAGCCCCAGCATTTT. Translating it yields CASSVLGTDNQPQHF.